The 14 T cell receptor beta chains in this list originate from one sample, sequenced in a study of cytomegalovirus exposure and HLA in healthy donors. The PCR made use of 60 Vbeta and 13 Jbeta primers. Using immunoSEQ multiplex PCR, the repertoire was profiled, and TCRdb retains in-frame clones only, with some absent. The sample records approximately 110,000 clones, 65% being singletons. Input material: PBMCs. The receptors shown here come from a man younger than 40 in good health and CMV-seropositive.

A note on this clone: The sample has other DNA sequences that encode this CDR3 too. This chain connects TRBV5-1 to TRBJ2-3; 7 bases line up with TRBD1. CDR1 is SGHRS and CDR2 is YFSETQ in the germline V gene. The CDR3 is 15 residues long. V lost 2 bases, J lost 2 bases, and 5 bases stayed unmatched. For the CDR3, the DNA is TGCGCCAGCAGCTTAGCCGGACAGGACACAGATACGCAGTATTTT. This codes for CASSLAGQDTDTQYF.

The chain recombines TRBV5-1 with TRBJ1-2; 11 bases are shared with TRBD1. The germline CDR1 and CDR2 sequences are SGHRS and YFSETQ. The CDR3 is 14 residues long. The V and J ends lost 3 bases and 4 bases, in that order; junction bases with no gene match: 2. CDR3 in amino acids: CASSWDRGVYGYTF. The CDR3 DNA reads as TGCGCCAGCAGCTGGGACAGGGGGGTCTATGGCTACACCTTC. The full variable domain, in which reference TRBV5-1 and TRBJ1-2 provide the parts outside the CDR3, is KAGVTQTPRYLIKTRGQQVTLSCSPISGHRSVSWYQQTPGQGLQFLFEYFSETQRNKGNFPGRFSGRQFSNSRSEMNVSTLELGDSALYLCASSWDRGVYGYTFGSGTRLTVV.

The V call is TRBV6-5, the J call TRBJ1-1, with D unclear. This CDR3 has 14 residues. In germline, CDR1 is MNHEY, CDR2 SVGAGI. The ends were cut back, 2 bases at V and 5 bases at J, with 12 bases in the middle. The CDR3, as DNA: TGTGCCAGCAGTTACCGGGAGGGAGGGACTGAAGCTTTCTTT. Its protein product is CASSYREGGTEAFF.

The chain uses TRBV7-8 and TRBJ1-5; possibly TRBD1 for D (5 bases). In germline, CDR1 is SGHVS, CDR2 FQNEAQ. The CDR3 covers 11 residues. The germline V and J ends were trimmed by 7 bases and 6 bases, with 7 bases remaining between them. CDR3 in DNA: TGTGCCAGCATGGGGGGTCAGCCCCAGCATTTT. Protein sequence: CASMGGQPQHF. Based on the CDR3 plus reference TRBV7-8 and TRBJ1-5, the full variable domain is GAGVSQSPRYKVAKRGQDVALRCDPISGHVSLFWYQQALGQGPEFLTYFQNEAQLDKSGLPSDRFFAERPEGSVSTLKIQRTQQEDSAVYLCASMGGQPQHFGDGTRLSIL.

CDR3 protein: CATSSTVGKTGMGTEAFF. CDR3 DNA sequence: TGTGCCACCAGCTCAACCGTGGGGAAAACAGGAATGGGTACTGAAGCTTTCTTT. The V and J genes are TRBV15 and TRBJ1-1; D may be TRBD1 (5 bases). The length of the CDR3 is 18 residues. V shed 5 bases and J shed 5 bases, with 27 bases lying between them. CDR1 and CDR2 from the germline V gene are LNHNV and YYDKDF (reference sequence).

This clone was observed a few times. The V and J genes are TRBV10-2 and TRBJ1-5; D perhaps matches TRBD1 (6 bases). Trimming took 10 bases from V and 3 from J, leaving 19 bases between them. This CDR3 has 15 residues. Germline values: CDR1 WSHSY, CDR2 SAAADI. CDR3: CATSDLGGFNQPQHF. The CDR3 DNA reads TGCGCCACCTCCGACCTTGGGGGCTTCAATCAGCCCCAGCATTTT.

This chain uses TRBV2 with TRBJ1-2, with TRBD1 as a possible D gene (6 bases). The CDR3 totals 14 residues. Germline V gene lookup returns CDR1 SNHLY and CDR2 FYNNEI. The V end was cut by 7 bases, the J end by 2 bases, with 14 bases between. In DNA, the CDR3 is TGTGCCAGCACTCCCGGACAGATCAACTATGGCTACACCTTC. Its translation is CASTPGQINYGYTF.

This chain joins TRBV10-1 and TRBJ2-7, with TRBD2 matching 9 bases. The CDR3 covers 17 residues. V lost 10 bases to trimming and J lost 1 base; unmatched junction nucleotides: 17. Looked up from germline, CDR1 is WNHNN and CDR2 is SYGVQD (reference sequence). The CDR3 protein is CATKGGARTSESYEQYF. The CDR3, as DNA: TGCGCCACAAAAGGAGGGGCGCGGACTAGCGAATCCTACGAGCAGTACTTC.

The rearrangement uses TRBV9 and TRBJ2-3, with 10 nucleotides matching TRBD2. CDR3 length: 18 amino acids. CDR1 and CDR2 (germline): SGDLS, YYNGEE. V was pared by 3 bases and J by 5 bases, with 15 bases of the junction left unmatched. CDR3 sequence reads: CASSEEPWSGGAGDTQYF. The CDR3 DNA reads TGTGCCAGCAGCGAGGAGCCATGGAGCGGGGGGGCAGGAGATACGCAGTATTTT.

This clone was observed a few times. This sequence joins TRBV6-5 and TRBJ2-7; D perhaps matches TRBD2 (6 bases). Germline V gene sequence: CDR1 MNHEY, CDR2 SVGAGI. Trimming cost V 1 base and J 2 bases, with 9 bases left between them. The CDR3 has 14 residues. The chain's CDR3 is CASSYYGGTYEQYF. CDR3 coding DNA: TGTGCCAGCAGTTACTACGGGGGAACCTACGAGCAGTACTTC.

This clone has just a few counts. The chain has TRBV19 and TRBJ1-5; 7 bases line up with TRBD1. Losses at the gene ends were 1 base for V and 2 bases for J; bases not matched to a gene: 2. The CDR3 extends over 15 amino acids. The germline V gene has CDR1 LNHDA and CDR2 SQIVND (reference sequence). CDR3: CASSIGDRGNQPQHF. The DNA for the CDR3 is TGTGCCAGTAGTATAGGGGACAGAGGCAATCAGCCCCAGCATTTT.

This clone was counted only a few times. V gene TRBV19 combines with J gene TRBJ1-6, with no clear D. Trimming stripped 6 bases from V and 9 bases from J, with 18 bases between. CDR1 is LNHDA, CDR2 SQIVND, per germline (reference sequence). This CDR3 comprises 15 residues. CDR3 sequence reads: CASRLSWGASSPLHF. CDR3 DNA sequence: TGTGCCAGTAGGCTATCATGGGGAGCCTCTTCACCCCTCCACTTT. Variable domain in full (rest from reference TRBV19 and TRBJ1-6): DGGITQSPKYLFRKEGQNVTLSCEQNLNHDAMYWYRQDPGQGLRLIYYSQIVNDFQKGDIAEGYSVSREKKESFPLTVTSAQKNPTAFYLCASRLSWGASSPLHFGNGTRLTVT.

The CDR3 here is CASRTQGVKQETQYF. In DNA form, the CDR3 reads TGTGCCAGCAGGACACAGGGGGTAAAGCAAGAGACCCAGTACTTC. The chain combines TRBV6-6 with TRBJ2-5; 8 bases align to TRBD1. This CDR3 comprises 15 residues. V shed 6 bases, J shed 2 bases, and the junction held 8 bases outside the gene matches. Germline V gives CDR1 MNHNY, CDR2 SVGAGI (reference sequence).

This clone appeared once. This sequence joins TRBV10-3 and TRBJ2-3; unclear D gene. CDR3 size: 12 residues. The V and J ends lost 0 bases and 6 bases respectively, with 4 bases between them. CDR1 and CDR2 (germline): ENHRY, SYGVKD. The chain's CDR3 is CAISESSDTQYF. Written as DNA, the CDR3 is TGTGCCATCAGTGAGTCGTCTGATACGCAGTATTTT.